The 13 T cell receptor beta chains below all came from one sample that was sequenced in a study of shared T cell receptors in the human thymus listed by TCRdb under 2021. The library was built by means of the immunoSEQ multiplex PCR assay. The clones in this table, taken by TCRdb from immuneACCESS, are in-frame only. Not every clone is retained; where verified, under half of the shortfall comes from an unresolved V gene, and the cause of the rest is unknown. This sample is represented by 630,000 or so clones; over 75% of them were singletons. The top ten clones comprise about 0.0094% of the sample. These data were also filed under a second study, of human thymus T cells.

Sample: thymocytes. These receptors were obtained from a boy younger than two with a congenital heart defect. Donor details come from another sample of the same person, matched by shared clones.

V and J are TRBV18 and TRBJ2-6; 9 bases map to TRBD1. In germline, CDR1 is KGHSH, CDR2 LQKENI. The CDR3 sequence is 20 residues long. J was trimmed by 0 bases and V by 3 bases; bases with no gene match: 12. The CDR3 is CASSPGVDRGFYSGANVLTF. CDR3 nucleotides: TGTGCCAGCTCACCTGGGGTGGACAGGGGCTTTTACTCTGGGGCCAACGTCCTGACTTTC.

The J gene is TRBJ2-2, the V gene TRBV19; TRBD1 aligns across 8 bases. Losses at the gene ends were 3 bases for V and 7 bases for J; bases not matched to a gene: 10. This CDR3 comprises 16 residues. Germline V lookup: CDR1 LNHDA, CDR2 SQIVND (reference sequence). The CDR3 nucleotides are TGTGCCAGTAGTATGCTGCGGACAGGGAAAGGCGGGGAGCTGTTTTTT. Protein product: CASSMLRTGKGGELFF.

This clone was picked up one time. The CDR3 DNA sequence: TGTGCCAGCAGCCCCCTAGACCGCTTTGGGCGGGAACTGTCGGTGGAGCAGTACTTC. As protein: CASSPLDRFGRELSVEQYF. The V gene is TRBV14, the J gene TRBJ2-7, with D perhaps matching TRBD2 (6 bases). The CDR3 has 19 residues. V shed 4 bases and J shed 7 bases, with 32 bases lying between them. Germline V CDR1 and CDR2: SGHDN, FVKESK.

Only a few counts were recorded for this clone. The CDR3 DNA follows: TGTGCCAGCAGACGCCGGGACAGGGAAAGTGGCTACACCTTC. Its protein product is CASRRRDRESGYTF. V usage is TRBV28 and J usage is TRBJ1-2, with TRBD1 identical over 9 bases. J was trimmed by 7 bases and V by 6 bases; bases with no gene match: 9. The CDR3 is 14 amino acids. Germline V gene lookup returns CDR1 MDHEN and CDR2 SYDVKM.

This chain uses TRBV2 with TRBJ2-1; 7 bases are shared with TRBD2. After removal of 2 bases from V and 3 bases from J, the junction contained 19 bases not matched to a gene. The CDR3 covers 20 residues. Germline assignment: CDR1 SNHLY and CDR2 FYNNEI. The CDR3 DNA sequence: TGTGCCAGCAGTGAACTCCTCCTATCGGGGTCGACTAGCATCTACAATGAGCAGTTCTTC. It encodes CASSELLLSGSTSIYNEQFF.

This chain links TRBV2 with TRBJ1-2, with D maybe TRBD1 (6 bases). V shed 10 bases and J shed 5 bases, with 32 bases lying between them. The CDR3 contains 18 residues. Germline V lookup: CDR1 SNHLY, CDR2 FYNNEI. The CDR3 region has the DNA TGTGCCAACCACACCCCCAAACCCGGACAGCAAACTCCTTATGGCTACACCTTC. It translates to CANHTPKPGQQTPYGYTF.

The chain is built from TRBV6-6 and TRBJ2-1; no definite D call. The CDR3 spans 12 residues. Germline V gene lookup returns CDR1 MNHNY and CDR2 SVGAGI (reference sequence). The germline V and J ends were trimmed by 3 bases and 10 bases, with 10 bases remaining between them. The DNA of the CDR3 is TGTGCCAGCAGTTATCCCCTCTTGGAGCAGTTCTTC. It translates to CASSYPLLEQFF.

The chain is built from TRBV28 and TRBJ1-1; 9 nucleotides match TRBD1. The germline CDR1 and CDR2 sequences are MDHEN and SYDVKM. The CDR3 covers 17 residues. The V segment lost 6 bases and the J segment 4 bases; nucleotides outside the gene matches: 15. CDR3 in DNA: TGTGCCAGCAGGTCCCATGGGGGGGGGACAGGGTTCACTGAAGCTTTCTTT. This translates into CASRSHGGGTGFTEAFF.

The count of this clone is one. The chain uses TRBV18 and TRBJ1-2, with 7 nucleotides matching TRBD1. The junction had 11 bases not matched to a gene; V was cut back by 1 base and J by 3 bases. The CDR3 has 17 residues. CDR1 and CDR2 (germline): KGHSH, LQKENI. The CDR3 here is CASSPQRRDSSHYGYTF. As DNA, the CDR3 is TGTGCCAGCTCACCACAACGCCGGGACAGTTCCCACTATGGCTACACCTTC.

V and J are TRBV14 and TRBJ2-3; 7 nucleotides match TRBD2. Per the germline V gene, CDR1 is SGHDN and CDR2 is FVKESK. V shed 7 bases and J 3 bases; nucleotides not matched to a gene: 7. This CDR3 is 14 amino acids long. The CDR3 DNA sequence: TGTGCCAGCACCGCTGGACTAGGGACAGATACGCAGTATTTT. Amino acids: CASTAGLGTDTQYF.

The chain combines TRBV25-1 with TRBJ2-7, with TRBD1 matching over 10 bases. Trimming cost V 6 bases and J 5 bases; bases outside gene matches: 13. Germline loops: CDR1 MGHDK, CDR2 SYGVNS. This CDR3 is 16 amino acids long. The CDR3 protein is CASRLIPGTGVHEQYF. Written as DNA, the CDR3 is TGTGCCAGCAGATTAATACCCGGGACAGGGGTCCACGAGCAGTACTTC.

This clone was counted a single time. The chain uses TRBV28 and TRBJ2-3; 8 bases are a match to TRBD2. With V trimmed by 2 bases and J by 11 bases, 9 bases remained unmatched. The CDR3 spans 14 residues. The germline V gene has CDR1 MDHEN and CDR2 SYDVKM. The CDR3, as DNA: TGTGCCAGCAGTTTAGGGTTCCGGGGGGGCCGGCAGTATTTT. Translation: CASSLGFRGGRQYF.

The chain carries TRBV6-5 and TRBJ2-1, with TRBD2 matching 9 bases. CDR3 size: 15 residues. CDR1 is MNHEY and CDR2 is SVGAGI in the germline V gene. Germline trimming cut 6 bases from V and 7 bases from J; bases unmatched to any gene: 10. The CDR3 here is CASSLSGSRRNEQFF. The CDR3 coding sequence is TGTGCCAGCAGCCTTAGCGGGAGTCGTCGGAATGAGCAGTTCTTC.